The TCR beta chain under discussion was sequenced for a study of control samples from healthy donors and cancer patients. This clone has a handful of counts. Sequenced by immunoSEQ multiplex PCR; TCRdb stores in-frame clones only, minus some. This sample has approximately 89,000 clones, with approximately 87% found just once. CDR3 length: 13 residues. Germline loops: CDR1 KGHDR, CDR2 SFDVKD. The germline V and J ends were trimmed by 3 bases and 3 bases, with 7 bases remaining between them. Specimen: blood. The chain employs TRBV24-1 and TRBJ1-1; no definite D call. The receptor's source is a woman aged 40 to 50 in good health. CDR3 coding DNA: TGTGCCACCAGTGATATCGGAGACACTGAAGCTTTCTTT. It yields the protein CATSDIGDTEAFF.